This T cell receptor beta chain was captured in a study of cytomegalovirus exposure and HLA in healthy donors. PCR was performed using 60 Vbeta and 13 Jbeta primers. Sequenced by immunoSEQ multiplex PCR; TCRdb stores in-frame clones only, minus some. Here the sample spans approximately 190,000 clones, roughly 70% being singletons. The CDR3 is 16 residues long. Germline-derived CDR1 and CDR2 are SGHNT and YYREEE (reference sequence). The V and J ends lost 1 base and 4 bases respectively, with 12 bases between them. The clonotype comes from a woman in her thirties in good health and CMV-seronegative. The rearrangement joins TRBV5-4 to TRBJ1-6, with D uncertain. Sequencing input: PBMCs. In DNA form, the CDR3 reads TGTGCCAGCAGCTTGTCTTCTGGACTTTATAATTCACCCCTCCACTTT. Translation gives CASSLSSGLYNSPLHF.